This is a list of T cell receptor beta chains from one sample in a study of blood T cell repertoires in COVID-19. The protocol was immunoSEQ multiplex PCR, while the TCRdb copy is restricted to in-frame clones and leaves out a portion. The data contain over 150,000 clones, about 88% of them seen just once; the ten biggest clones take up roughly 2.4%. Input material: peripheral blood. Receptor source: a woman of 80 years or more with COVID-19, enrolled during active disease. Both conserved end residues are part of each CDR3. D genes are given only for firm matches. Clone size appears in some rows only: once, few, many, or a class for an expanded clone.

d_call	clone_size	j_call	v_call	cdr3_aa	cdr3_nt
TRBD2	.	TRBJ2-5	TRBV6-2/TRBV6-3	CASSPGLAGQETQYF	TGTGCCAGCAGCCCGGGACTAGCGGGACAAGAGACCCAGTACTTC
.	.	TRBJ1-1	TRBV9	CASSVLGGAHTEAFF	TGTGCCAGCAGCGTACTCGGGGGAGCTCACACTGAAGCTTTCTTT
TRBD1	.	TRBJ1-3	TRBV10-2	CASSDWGQGSGNTIYF	TGCGCCAGCAGTGATTGGGGACAGGGTTCAGGAAACACCATATATTTT
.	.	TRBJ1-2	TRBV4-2	CASSQDKGEGNYGYTF	TGTGCCAGCAGCCAAGATAAGGGGGAAGGTAACTATGGCTACACCTTC
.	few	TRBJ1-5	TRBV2	CASSRIQNQPQHF	TGTGCCAGCAGCAGGATCCAGAATCAGCCCCAGCATTTT
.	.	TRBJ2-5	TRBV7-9	CASSFTAQETQYF	TGTGCCAGCAGCTTTACAGCTCAAGAGACCCAGTACTTC
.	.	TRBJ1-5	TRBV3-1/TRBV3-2	CASSHTTGRGQPQHF	TGTGCCAGCAGCCACACTACAGGGAGGGGTCAGCCCCAGCATTTT
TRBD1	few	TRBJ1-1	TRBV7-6	CASSLVLQGADTEAFF	TGTGCCAGCAGCTTAGTCCTACAGGGGGCCGACACTGAAGCTTTCTTT
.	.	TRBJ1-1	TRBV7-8	CASSPVDRPNTEAFF	TGTGCCAGCAGCCCAGTCGACAGGCCGAACACTGAAGCTTTCTTT
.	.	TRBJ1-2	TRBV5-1	CASSLVWHSKIGKDYGYTF	TGCGCCAGCAGCTTGGTATGGCACAGTAAAATTGGTAAGGACTATGGCTACACCTTC
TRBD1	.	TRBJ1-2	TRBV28	CASRGQGARYTF	TGTGCCAGCAGGGGACAGGGGGCGAGATACACCTTC
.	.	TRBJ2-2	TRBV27	CASTHGRGSGELFF	TGTGCCAGCACTCACGGTAGAGGCTCTGGGGAGCTGTTTTTT
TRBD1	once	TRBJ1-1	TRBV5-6	CASSPGTDEAFF	TGTGCCAGCAGCCCTGGGACAGATGAAGCTTTCTTT
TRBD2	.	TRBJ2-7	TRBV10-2	CASSGAGVYEQYF	TGCGCCAGCAGTGGGGCGGGAGTATACGAGCAGTACTTC
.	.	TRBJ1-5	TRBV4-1	CASSHIPGSQHF	TGCGCCAGCAGCCACATCCCCGGGTCCCAGCATTTT
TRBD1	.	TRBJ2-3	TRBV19	CASSIKQGVGTDTQYF	TGTGCCAGTAGTATAAAACAGGGGGTGGGCACAGATACGCAGTATTTT
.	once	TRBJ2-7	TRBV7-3	CASSLGQNYEQYF	TGTGCCAGCAGCTTAGGACAAAACTACGAGCAGTACTTC
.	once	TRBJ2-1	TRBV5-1	CASSSYGSPYNEQFF	TGCGCCAGCAGCTCCTACGGGAGTCCTTACAATGAGCAGTTCTTC
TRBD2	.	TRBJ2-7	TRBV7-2	CASSSTSGQPAYEQYF	TGTGCCAGCAGCTCGACTAGCGGGCAACCAGCCTACGAGCAGTACTTC
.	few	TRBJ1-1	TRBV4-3	CASSQEVRGTEAFF	TGCGCCAGCAGCCAAGAAGTACGGGGGACTGAAGCTTTCTTT
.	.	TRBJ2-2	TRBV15	CATSRDQSGELFF	TGTGCCACCAGCAGAGATCAGTCCGGGGAGCTGTTTTTT
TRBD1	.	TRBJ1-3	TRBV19	CASSAETGRQAGNTIYF	TGTGCCAGTAGCGCCGAGACAGGGCGGCAGGCTGGAAACACCATATATTTT
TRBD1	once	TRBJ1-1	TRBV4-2	CASSQPDREGTEAFF	TGTGCCAGCAGCCAACCAGACAGGGAAGGCACTGAAGCTTTCTTT
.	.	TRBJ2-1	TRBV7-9	CASSLVFLDHNEQFF	TGTGCCAGCAGCTTAGTCTTCCTAGATCACAATGAGCAGTTCTTC
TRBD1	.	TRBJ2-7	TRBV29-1	CSVSTGGYEQYF	TGCAGCGTATCTACAGGGGGCTACGAGCAGTACTTC
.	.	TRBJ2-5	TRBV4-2	CASSQVFREETQYF	TGTGCCAGCAGCCAAGTTTTCCGGGAAGAGACCCAGTACTTC
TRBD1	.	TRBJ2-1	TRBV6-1	CASSKGQGSEYNEQFF	TGTGCCAGCAGTAAAGGACAGGGTTCCGAGTACAATGAGCAGTTCTTC
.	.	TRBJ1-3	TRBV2	CASSARTGNTIYF	TGTGCCAGCAGCGCGAGAACTGGAAACACCATATATTTT
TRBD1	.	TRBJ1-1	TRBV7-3	CASSSMGQGITEAFF	TGTGCCAGCAGCTCCATGGGACAGGGGATAACTGAAGCTTTCTTT
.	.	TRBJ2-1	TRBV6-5	CASRGTIVVNEQFF	TGTGCCAGCCGCGGGACGATAGTGGTCAATGAGCAGTTCTTC
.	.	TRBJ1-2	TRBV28	CASSPIVGVGYTF	TGTGCCAGCAGTCCCATCGTGGGAGTCGGCTACACCTTC
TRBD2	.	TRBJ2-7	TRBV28	CASSFSLAETTYEQYF	TGTGCCAGCAGTTTTTCCCTAGCGGAGACTACCTACGAGCAGTACTTC
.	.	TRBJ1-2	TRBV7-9	CASSPTDYAASYGYTF	TGTGCCAGCAGCCCAACGGACTACGCCGCCTCCTATGGCTACACCTTC
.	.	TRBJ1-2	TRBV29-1	CSVDGNTDFYGYTF	TGCAGCGTTGACGGGAATACAGACTTCTATGGCTACACCTTC
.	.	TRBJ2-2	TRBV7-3	CASSPDRNTGELFF	TGTGCCAGCAGCCCAGACAGGAACACCGGGGAGCTGTTTTTT
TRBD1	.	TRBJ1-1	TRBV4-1	CASSKPGQETEAFF	TGCGCCAGCAGCAAACCGGGACAGGAGACTGAAGCTTTCTTT
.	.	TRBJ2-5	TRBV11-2	CASTPRGLQETQYF	TGTGCCAGCACCCCTAGAGGGTTGCAAGAGACCCAGTACTTC
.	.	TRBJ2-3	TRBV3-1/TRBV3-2	CASSQDILTTQYF	TGTGCCAGCAGCCAAGATATACTAACGACGCAGTATTTT
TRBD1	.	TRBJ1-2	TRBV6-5	CASSRQGYGYTF	TGTGCCAGCAGTCGACAGGGCTATGGCTACACCTTC
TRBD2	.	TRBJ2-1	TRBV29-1	CSVDTSGLYNEQFF	TGCAGCGTTGACACTAGCGGTCTCTACAATGAGCAGTTCTTC
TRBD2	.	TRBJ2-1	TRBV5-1	CASRIRGTSDYNEQFF	TGCGCCAGCAGGATAAGGGGGACTAGCGACTACAATGAGCAGTTCTTC
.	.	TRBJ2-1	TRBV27	CASSRGLLNEQFF	TGTGCCAGCAGTCGGGGACTTCTCAATGAGCAGTTCTTC
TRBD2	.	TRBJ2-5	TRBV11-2	CASSGGGKGTGRETQYF	TGTGCCAGCAGCGGGGGGGGAAAAGGGACCGGGCGGGAGACCCAGTACTTC
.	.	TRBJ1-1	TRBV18	CASSPAGMNTEAFF	TGTGCCAGCTCACCGGCAGGCATGAACACTGAAGCTTTCTTT
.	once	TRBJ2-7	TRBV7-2	CASSSRDTSIYEQYF	TGTGCCAGCAGCTCCCGGGACACCTCAATCTACGAGCAGTACTTC
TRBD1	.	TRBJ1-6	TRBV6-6	CASRSTGEQSPLHF	TGTGCCAGCAGATCGACAGGGGAACAATCACCCCTCCACTTT
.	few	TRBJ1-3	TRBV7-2	CASSQDTGNTIYF	TGTGCCAGCAGCCAAGACACTGGAAACACCATATATTTT
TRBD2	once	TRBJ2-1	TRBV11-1	CASSSGLVVEQFF	TGTGCCAGCAGCTCCGGACTAGTTGTTGAGCAGTTCTTC
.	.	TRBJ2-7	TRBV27	CASSLRESYEQYF	TGTGCCAGCTCTCTCAGGGAATCCTACGAGCAGTACTTC
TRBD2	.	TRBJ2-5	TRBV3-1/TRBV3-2	CASSLGLAGVQETQYF	TGTGCCAGCAGCCTGGGACTAGCGGGAGTTCAAGAGACCCAGTACTTC
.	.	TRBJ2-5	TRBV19	CASSSGYQETQYF	TGTGCCAGTAGTAGCGGGTACCAAGAGACCCAGTACTTC
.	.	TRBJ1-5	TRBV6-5	CASSSNRGNQPQHF	TGTGCCAGCAGTTCGAACCGGGGGAATCAGCCCCAGCATTTT
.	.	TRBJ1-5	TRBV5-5	CASSLDIRVYGQPQHF	TGTGCCAGCAGCTTGGATATCCGGGTCTACGGACAGCCCCAGCATTTT